The 2 T cell receptor beta chains given below trace back to one sample, sequenced in a study of chemoradiotherapy in HPV16-positive cancers (dated 2022 in TCRdb). Library prep was done by the immunoSEQ multiplex PCR assay. This immuneACCESS table, as held by TCRdb, lists in-frame sequences with V and J called but not all clones. Of the missing ones, under half trace to an unresolved V gene in checked studies; the others have no known cause. The sample table records 25,000 to 35,000 clones; roughly 82% of these occur just once. The ten largest clones represent roughly 5.5% of the sample. The sequences come from blood, collected from a patient who underwent chemoradiotherapy. These receptors all come from a human donor with HPV-associated anogenital cancer.

The J gene is TRBJ2-5, the V gene TRBV19, with a weak D call TRBD2 (6 bases). The CDR3 runs to 16 residues. CDR1 LNHDA and CDR2 SQIVND come from the germline V gene (reference sequence). Trimming removed 2 bases at V and 2 bases at J, with 15 bases between. The CDR3 spells CASSIPGGAEQETQYF. CDR3 nucleotide sequence: TGTGCCAGTAGTATACCCGGCGGGGCCGAACAAGAGACCCAGTACTTC.

CDR3 residues: CASSRQGTMNTEAFF. The CDR3 coding sequence is TGTGCCAGCAGCCGACAGGGAACTATGAACACTGAAGCTTTCTTT. V is TRBV2 and J is TRBJ1-1, with TRBD1 identical over 7 bases. The CDR3 covers 15 residues. Germline assignment: CDR1 SNHLY and CDR2 FYNNEI. V was clipped by 6 bases and J by 0 bases; unmatched bases: 7.